Each of the 27 T cell receptor beta chains below was sequenced from the same sample in a study of graft-versus-host responses after intestinal transplantation. These receptors' antigens are unknown. Libraries were prepared by immunoSEQ multiplex PCR; TCRdb keeps only in-frame clonotypes and omits some of them. The table includes just over 85,000 clones, around 90% detected once. The sequencing here drew on unstimulated CD8+ T cells sorted from spleen or lymph node cells, taken before transplant. The receptors were sampled from a human donor who was the organ donor for an intestinal transplant.

The rearrangement links TRBV27 to TRBJ2-1, with a tentative D call TRBD2 (7 bases). The V and J ends lost 2 bases and 4 bases respectively, with 12 bases between them. This CDR3 is built from 15 residues. The germline V gene encodes CDR1 MNHEY and CDR2 SMNVEV (reference sequence). The CDR3 spells CASSLGGAGYNEQFF. CDR3 bases: TGTGCCAGCAGTTTAGGGGGGGCGGGTTACAATGAGCAGTTCTTC.

This rearrangement joins TRBV7-2 to TRBJ1-2; D unclear. CDR1 is SGHTA, CDR2 FQGNSA, per germline. The CDR3 runs 14 residues. V lost 1 base, J lost 4 bases, and 10 bases lay in between. This CDR3 reads CASSLDTTGYGYTF. Here the CDR3 DNA reads TGTGCCAGCAGCTTAGACACTACCGGCTATGGCTACACCTTC. Filled out from reference TRBV7-2 and TRBJ1-2, the complete variable domain reads GAGVSQSPSNKVTEKGKDVELRCDPISGHTALYWYRQSLGQGLEFLIYFQGNSAPDKSGLPSDRFSAERTGGSVSTLTIQRTQQEDSAVYLCASSLDTTGYGYTFGSGTRLTVV.

The gene calls are TRBV12-5 and TRBJ2-1; TRBD2 is a possible D gene (6 bases). The CDR3 is 15 residues long. CDR1 and CDR2 (germline): LGHNT, FRNRAP. V was cut by 0 bases and J by 10 bases, with 16 bases left in between. CDR3 sequence reads: CASGLVTGPLAEQFF. CDR3 coding DNA: TGTGCTAGTGGTTTGGTAACGGGCCCTCTAGCGGAGCAGTTCTTC.

The V and J genes are TRBV6-5 and TRBJ1-5; 8 bases map to TRBD1. The V gene end was trimmed by 6 bases and the J gene end by 5 bases; junction bases not matched to a gene: 3. This CDR3 has 13 amino acids. CDR1 and CDR2 (germline): MNHEY, SVGAGI. DNA of the CDR3: TGTGCCAGCAGCCCAGGGGGCTATCAGCCCCAGCATTTT. Translated: CASSPGGYQPQHF.

The chain couples TRBV30 to TRBJ2-1, with 10 bases lining up with TRBD2. Germline CDR1 GTSNPN, CDR2 SVGIG (reference sequence). With V trimmed by 2 bases and J by 2 bases, 3 bases remained unmatched. The CDR3 spans 15 residues. The CDR3 bases are TGTGCCTGGAGTCCGAGCGGGGGGGCCTACAATGAGCAGTTCTTC. Its protein is CAWSPSGGAYNEQFF.

The gene calls are TRBV15 and TRBJ2-1, with D possibly matching TRBD1 (5 bases). This CDR3 has 14 residues. The V end was cut by 2 bases, the J end by 6 bases, with 11 bases between. The V gene's germline CDR1 is LNHNV and CDR2 YYDKDF (reference sequence). CDR3: CATSRYQGSNEQFF. The CDR3 DNA reads TGTGCCACCAGCAGATACCAGGGAAGCAATGAGCAGTTCTTC.

This chain uses TRBV9 with TRBJ2-1; possible D gene TRBD2, 7 bases. The germline gives CDR1 SGDLS, CDR2 YYNGEE. Trimming cost V 0 bases and J 0 bases, with 10 bases left between them. This CDR3 has 16 residues. For the CDR3, the DNA is TGTGCCAGCAGCGTAGAGGGGGGGATCTCCTACAATGAGCAGTTCTTC. Protein product: CASSVEGGISYNEQFF.

J is TRBJ1-2 and V is TRBV19; D remains unclear. Germline CDR1 is LNHDA and CDR2 is SQIVND (reference sequence). The V end lost 1 base, the J end lost 5 bases, and 20 bases lay between the germline ends. This CDR3 spans 17 amino acids. The CDR3 DNA follows: TGTGCCAGTAGTATAGTCTCGTTGTCAGGATCCTTTTATGGCTACACCTTC. This gives the protein CASSIVSLSGSFYGYTF.

The gene calls are TRBV9 and TRBJ2-2, with a weak D call TRBD2 (6 bases). The CDR3 is made up of 17 amino acids. Trimming shortened V by 0 bases and J by 1 base, and 13 bases separated the two germline ends. Germline V gene sequence: CDR1 SGDLS, CDR2 YYNGEE. CDR3 amino acids: CASSVGGQGGNTGELFF. The CDR3 coding sequence is TGTGCCAGCAGCGTAGGAGGGCAGGGAGGGAACACCGGGGAGCTGTTTTTT.

The chain links TRBV27 to TRBJ1-2; tentative D call: TRBD1 (6 bases). Germline V lookup: CDR1 MNHEY, CDR2 SMNVEV (reference sequence). This CDR3 region has 15 residues. Trimming shortened V by 5 bases and J by 0 bases, and 13 bases separated the two germline ends. CDR3 region: CASSLQQGSNYGYTF. The CDR3 bases are TGTGCCAGCAGTCTTCAACAGGGCTCTAACTATGGCTACACCTTC.

The chain recombines TRBV5-6 with TRBJ1-3; D is uncertain. Germline CDR1 and CDR2: SGHDT and YYEEEE. V was shortened by 3 bases and J by 0 bases, with 13 bases between the two germline ends. The CDR3 totals 16 residues. CDR3 residues: CASSSEEDNSGNTIYF. The CDR3 DNA sequence: TGTGCCAGCAGCTCGGAGGAAGACAACTCTGGAAACACCATATATTTT.

This rearrangement joins TRBV27 to TRBJ2-3; the D is unclear. This CDR3 comprises 15 residues. Germline-derived CDR1 and CDR2 are MNHEY and SMNVEV (reference sequence). With 7 bases removed from V and 0 bases from J, the gap between germline ends came to 14 bases. The CDR3: CASTALAESTDTQYF. The CDR3, as DNA: TGTGCCAGCACCGCACTGGCGGAAAGCACAGATACGCAGTATTTT.

The chain joins TRBV4-3 to TRBJ1-6, with D tentatively TRBD1 (5 bases). CDR3 length equals 15 residues. CDR1 LGHNA and CDR2 YSLEER come from the germline V gene. The ends were cut back, 1 base at V and 8 bases at J, with 12 bases in the middle. CDR3 amino acids: CASSQGAGLDSPLHF. DNA for the CDR3: TGCGCCAGCAGCCAAGGAGCAGGGTTAGATTCACCCCTCCACTTT.

The chain uses TRBV7-3 and TRBJ2-2; 12 positions match TRBD2. Germline CDR1 SGHTA, CDR2 FQGTGA. This CDR3 region has 16 residues. V gave up 5 bases and J gave up 4 bases; unmatched junction bases: 5. DNA of the CDR3: TGTGCCAGCAGCCTAAAGGGACTAGCGGGCACCGGGGAGCTGTTTTTT. Encoded protein: CASSLKGLAGTGELFF.

The chain carries TRBV7-2 and TRBJ2-2; no firm D call. Trimming left V 5 bases short and J 4 bases short, with 14 bases between. The V gene's germline CDR1 is SGHTA and CDR2 FQGNSA. CDR3 length equals 15 residues. The DNA of the CDR3 is TGTGCCAGCAGCCCTATCCCCTATGGCACCGGGGAGCTGTTTTTT. This encodes CASSPIPYGTGELFF.

The V gene is TRBV27, the J gene TRBJ2-1; 12 nucleotides align to TRBD1. V shed 4 bases, J shed 8 bases, and the junction held 3 bases outside the gene matches. The CDR3 sequence is 14 residues long. Per germline, CDR1 MNHEY and CDR2 SMNVEV (reference sequence). CDR3 in DNA: TGTGCCAGCAGTTCCGGGACAGGGGGCCATGAGCAGTTCTTC. Encoded protein: CASSSGTGGHEQFF.

Only one count was recorded for this clone. This chain connects TRBV27 to TRBJ1-2, with 9 nucleotides matching TRBD1. The ends lost 6 bases at V and 7 bases at J; junction bases unmatched: 9. Germline CDR1 reads MNHEY; CDR2 reads SMNVEV (reference sequence). The CDR3 spans 14 residues. The CDR3 loop is CASSRGDRAGGYTF. Here the CDR3 DNA reads TGTGCCAGCAGCAGGGGGGACAGGGCCGGTGGCTACACCTTC.

The chain couples TRBV27 to TRBJ2-7; the D gene is possibly TRBD1 (6 bases). The germline V gene has CDR1 MNHEY and CDR2 SMNVEV (reference sequence). The germline V and J ends were trimmed by 2 bases and 0 bases, with 14 bases remaining between them. The CDR3 covers 16 residues. CDR3: CASSLLGHLASYEQYF. The CDR3 DNA follows: TGTGCCAGCAGTTTACTGGGACACCTCGCCTCCTACGAGCAGTACTTC.

The rearrangement joins TRBV29-1 to TRBJ2-7, with 7 bases fitting TRBD1. The V gene's germline CDR1 is SQVTM and CDR2 ANQGSEA. CDR3 length equals 11 residues. The J segment lost 3 bases and the V segment lost 6 bases, leaving 2 bases of the junction unmatched. The CDR3 sequence is CSVGQSYEQYF. The DNA for the CDR3 is TGCAGCGTGGGACAGAGCTACGAGCAGTACTTC.

The chain employs TRBV7-7 and TRBJ2-2, with 13 positions matching TRBD2. The V segment lost 5 bases and the J segment 4 bases; nucleotides outside the gene matches: 7. Germline V gene data show CDR1 as SSHAT and CDR2 as FNYEAQ (reference sequence). The CDR3 extends over 17 amino acids. CDR3 nucleotide sequence: TGTGCCAGCAGCCCCGGACTAGCGGGGGTGGGCACCGGGGAGCTGTTTTTT. Protein: CASSPGLAGVGTGELFF.

The chain's CDR3 is CASSPDRGLNYGYTF. In DNA form, the CDR3 reads TGTGCCAGCAGCCCGGACAGGGGGCTTAACTATGGCTACACCTTC. The rearrangement uses TRBV5-8 and TRBJ1-2, with TRBD1 identical over 11 bases. Germline V CDR1 and CDR2: SGHTS, YDEGEE. V shed 4 bases, J shed 1 base, and the junction held 3 bases outside the gene matches. CDR3 size: 15 residues. Full variable domain (missing parts from reference TRBV5-8 and TRBJ1-2): EAGVTQSPTHLIKTRGQQATLRCSPISGHTSVYWYQQALGLGLQFLLWYDEGEERNRGNFPPRFSGRQFPNYSSELNVNALELEDSALYLCASSPDRGLNYGYTFGSGTRLTVV.

The CDR3 coding sequence is TGTGCCAGCAGTATTGGACAGGTCAATTCACCCCTCCACTTT. Amino acids: CASSIGQVNSPLHF. The V call is TRBV27, the J call TRBJ1-6; 7 nucleotides match TRBD1. V lost 5 bases and J lost 7; bases outside the gene matches: 5. Germline-derived CDR1 and CDR2 are MNHEY and SMNVEV (reference sequence). There are 14 residues in the CDR3.

The chain recombines TRBV7-2 with TRBJ1-1, with D perhaps TRBD1 (5 bases). The CDR3 contains 16 residues. Trimming took 2 bases from V and 1 from J, leaving 14 bases between them. Germline assignment: CDR1 SGHTA and CDR2 FQGNSA. The CDR3, as DNA: TGTGCCAGCAGCTTAATGGGGCGAAAAAAGAACACTGAAGCTTTCTTT. Translated: CASSLMGRKKNTEAFF.

This chain uses TRBV5-1 with TRBJ1-2, with D tentatively TRBD1 (5 bases). Germline CDR1 and CDR2: SGHRS and YFSETQ. Trimming left V 2 bases short and J 3 bases short, with 8 bases between. This CDR3 is 13 amino acids long. The DNA for the CDR3 is TGCGCCAGCAGCTTACGGGGGGACTATGGCTACACCTTC. Its protein product is CASSLRGDYGYTF.

CDR3 protein: CASSLTGGAPNEQFF. As DNA, the CDR3 is TGTGCCAGTAGTCTTACAGGGGGCGCCCCGAATGAGCAGTTCTTC. The chain is built from TRBV19 and TRBJ2-1, with 9 nucleotides matching TRBD1. The CDR3 covers 15 residues. The ends lost 5 bases at V and 7 bases at J; junction bases unmatched: 9. Per the germline V gene, CDR1 is LNHDA and CDR2 is SQIVND (reference sequence).

The V gene is TRBV9, the J gene TRBJ2-7; 9 bases agree with TRBD2. The V segment lost 1 base and the J segment 5 bases; nucleotides outside the gene matches: 10. The CDR3 covers 16 residues. CDR1 SGDLS and CDR2 YYNGEE come from the germline V gene. CDR3 sequence reads: CASSVYGLAGYNEQYF. CDR3 coding DNA: TGTGCCAGCAGCGTATATGGGCTAGCGGGGTACAACGAGCAGTACTTC. The full variable domain, rest sourced from reference TRBV9 and TRBJ2-7, is DSGVTQTPKHLITATGQRVTLRCSPRSGDLSVYWYQQSLDQGLQFLIQYYNGEERAKGNILERFSAQQFPDLHSELNLSSLELGDSALYFCASSVYGLAGYNEQYFGPGTRLTVT.

The chain links TRBV6-1 to TRBJ2-7; 7 bases match TRBD1. Germline lookup yields CDR1 MNHNS and CDR2 SASEGT. V gave up 1 base and J gave up 3 bases; unmatched junction bases: 6. This CDR3 region has 15 residues. CDR3 nucleotide sequence: TGTGCCAGCAGTGAAGGGGTAGGGGGCTTCTACGAGCAGTACTTC. This translates into CASSEGVGGFYEQYF.